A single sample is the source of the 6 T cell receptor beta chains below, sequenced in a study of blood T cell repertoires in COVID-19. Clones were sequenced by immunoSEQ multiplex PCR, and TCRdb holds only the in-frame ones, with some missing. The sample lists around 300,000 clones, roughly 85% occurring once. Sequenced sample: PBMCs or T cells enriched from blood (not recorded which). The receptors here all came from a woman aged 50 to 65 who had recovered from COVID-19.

CDR3 in amino acids: CALTGNTEAFF. The DNA for the CDR3 is TGTGCCCTAACCGGGAACACTGAAGCTTTCTTT. J is TRBJ1-1 and V is TRBV30; D ambiguous. Germline CDR1 GTSNPN, CDR2 SVGIG (reference sequence). There are 11 residues in the CDR3. V was pared by 8 bases and J by 1 base, with 8 bases between. Based on the CDR3 plus reference TRBV30 and TRBJ1-1, the full variable domain is SQTIHQWPATLVQPVGSPLSLECTVEGTSNPNLYWYRQAAGRGLQLLFYSVGIGQISSEVPQNLSASRPQDRQFILSSKKLLLSDSGFYLCALTGNTEAFFGQGTRLTVV.

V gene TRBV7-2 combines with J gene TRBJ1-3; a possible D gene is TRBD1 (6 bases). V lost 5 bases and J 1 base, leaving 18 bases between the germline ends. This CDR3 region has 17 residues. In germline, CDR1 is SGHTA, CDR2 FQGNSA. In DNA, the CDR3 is TGTGCCAGCAGCACAGTGGTGGGGGCAGGGTCTGGAAACACCATATATTTT. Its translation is CASSTVVGAGSGNTIYF.

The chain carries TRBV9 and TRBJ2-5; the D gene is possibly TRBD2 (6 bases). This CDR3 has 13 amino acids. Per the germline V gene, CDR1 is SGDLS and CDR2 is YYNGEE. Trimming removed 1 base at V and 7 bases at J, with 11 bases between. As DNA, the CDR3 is TGTGCCAGCAGCGTACGAGTGGAGGGGACCCAGTACTTC. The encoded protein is CASSVRVEGTQYF.

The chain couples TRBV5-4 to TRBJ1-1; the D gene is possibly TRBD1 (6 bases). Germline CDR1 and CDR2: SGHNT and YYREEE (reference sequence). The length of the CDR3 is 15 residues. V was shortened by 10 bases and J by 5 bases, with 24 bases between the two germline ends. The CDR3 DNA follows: TGTGCCTACCAGCAACGAACAGGGACGGGTACTGAAGCTTTCTTT. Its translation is CAYQQRTGTGTEAFF.

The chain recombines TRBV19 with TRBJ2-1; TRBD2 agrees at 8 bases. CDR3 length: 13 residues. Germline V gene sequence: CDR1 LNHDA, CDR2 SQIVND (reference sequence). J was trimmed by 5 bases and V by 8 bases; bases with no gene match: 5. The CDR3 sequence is CASRGLDDNEQFF. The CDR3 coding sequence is TGTGCCAGTCGGGGACTAGATGACAATGAGCAGTTCTTC.

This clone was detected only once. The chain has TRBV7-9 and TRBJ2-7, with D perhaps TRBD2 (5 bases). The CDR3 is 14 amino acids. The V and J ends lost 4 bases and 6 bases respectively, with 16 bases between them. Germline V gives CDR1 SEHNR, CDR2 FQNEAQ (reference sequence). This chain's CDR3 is CASSSSRGWGEQYF. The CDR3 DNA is TGTGCCAGCAGCTCCTCCCGGGGTTGGGGCGAGCAGTACTTC.